This TCR beta chain comes out of a study of T cells in Graves' hyperthyroidism and ophthalmopathy. RNA transcripts were the template for amplifying TCR beta CDR3 regions. A set of HTBI primers served as the primers for a first-round RT-PCR of the TCR CDR3. TCRdb itself ran the multiplex PCR reads through MiXCR, one entry per CDR3 protein. The table lists hundreds of thousands of distinct CDR3 sequences, 14% to 15% of them singletons. V dropped 6 bases and J dropped 0 bases, with 12 bases sitting between them. CDR3 length: 14 residues. This clonotype was counted many times. Ophthalmopathy patients had Clinical Activity Score at least 3, NOSPECS grade at least 4, duration under 3 months.

The rearrangement links TRBV12-3 or TRBV12-4 to TRBJ2-7; the D gene could be TRBD1 or TRBD2 (7 bases each). This clonotype was obtained from a middle-aged woman with Graves' ophthalmopathy. The sample taken for sequencing was blood. The CDR3 reads CASRAGQLSYEQYF. CDR3 DNA sequence: TGTGCCAGCAGAGCGGGACAGCTCTCCTACGAGCAGTACTTC.